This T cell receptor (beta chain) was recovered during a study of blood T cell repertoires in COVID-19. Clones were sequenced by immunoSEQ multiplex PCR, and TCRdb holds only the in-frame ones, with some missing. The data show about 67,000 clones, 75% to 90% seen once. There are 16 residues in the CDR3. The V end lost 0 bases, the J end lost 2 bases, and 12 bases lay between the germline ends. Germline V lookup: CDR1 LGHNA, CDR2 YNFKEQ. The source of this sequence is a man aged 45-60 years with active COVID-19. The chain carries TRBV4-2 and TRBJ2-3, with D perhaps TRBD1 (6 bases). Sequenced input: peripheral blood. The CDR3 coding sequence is TGTGCCAGCAGCCAAGACATTGGACAGAACACAGATACGCAGTATTTT. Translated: CASSQDIGQNTDTQYF.